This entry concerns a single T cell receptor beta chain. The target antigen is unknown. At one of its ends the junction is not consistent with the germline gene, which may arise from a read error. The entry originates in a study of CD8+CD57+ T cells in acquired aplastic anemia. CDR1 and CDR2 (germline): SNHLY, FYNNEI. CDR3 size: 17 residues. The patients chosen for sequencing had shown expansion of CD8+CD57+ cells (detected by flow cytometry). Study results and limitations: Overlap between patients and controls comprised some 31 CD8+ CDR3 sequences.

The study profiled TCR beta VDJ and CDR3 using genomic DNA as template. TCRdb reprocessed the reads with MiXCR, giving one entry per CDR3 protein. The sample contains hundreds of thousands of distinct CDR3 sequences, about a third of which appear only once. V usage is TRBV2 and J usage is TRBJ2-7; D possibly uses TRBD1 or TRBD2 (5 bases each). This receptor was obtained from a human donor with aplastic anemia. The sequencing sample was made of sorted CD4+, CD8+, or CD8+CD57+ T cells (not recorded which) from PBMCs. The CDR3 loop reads CACSALSPSRVGDEQYF. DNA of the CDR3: TGTGCCTGCAGTGCCCTATCTCCTTCTAGGGTGGGGGACGAGCAGTACTTC.